This T cell receptor beta chain was recorded in a study of early stage breast cancer tumors. On the study more broadly: ER+/PR+/HER2- status applied to about 70% of the 16 invasive breast tumors. Samples were sequenced at roughly 10-fold average coverage. The study, taken as a whole, reports: Commonly generated sequences made up most enriched TCRB sequences shared between patients.

As regards this clone: Antigen unknown.

About 20-55 mg of tumor tissue was diced per sample. Repertoires were generated with immunoSEQ multiplex PCR, while TCRdb's copy carries only in-frame clones and drops some. The sample consists of under 12,000 clones, around 70% of them appearing once. Germline V gene sequence: CDR1 ENHRY, CDR2 SYGVKD. Deletions cut 0 bases from V and 4 bases from J, with 7 bases between. The CDR3 extends over 13 amino acids. The clonotype originates from a person in their forties with breast cancer. Sequencing was done on a sample of breast tumor tissue. V gene TRBV10-3 combines with J gene TRBJ2-7; either TRBD1 or TRBD2 may fit D (5 bases each). DNA of the CDR3: TGTGCCATCAGTGAGTCGAGGGGATACGAGCAGTACTTC. Amino acid sequence: CAISESRGYEQYF.